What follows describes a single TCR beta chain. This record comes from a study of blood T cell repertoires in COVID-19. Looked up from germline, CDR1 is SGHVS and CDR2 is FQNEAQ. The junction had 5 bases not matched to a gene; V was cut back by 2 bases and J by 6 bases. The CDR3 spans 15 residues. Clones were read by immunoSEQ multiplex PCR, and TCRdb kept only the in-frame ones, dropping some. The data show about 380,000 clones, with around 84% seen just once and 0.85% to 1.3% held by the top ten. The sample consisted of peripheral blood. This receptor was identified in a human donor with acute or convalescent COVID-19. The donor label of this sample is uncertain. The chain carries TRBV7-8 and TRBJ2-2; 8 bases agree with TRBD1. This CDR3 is CASSLIWTGSGELFF. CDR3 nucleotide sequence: TGTGCCAGCAGCTTAATTTGGACAGGGTCCGGGGAGCTGTTTTTT. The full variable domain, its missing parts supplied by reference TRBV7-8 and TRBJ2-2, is GAGVSQSPRYKVAKRGQDVALRCDPISGHVSLFWYQQALGQGPEFLTYFQNEAQLDKSGLPSDRFFAERPEGSVSTLKIQRTQQEDSAVYLCASSLIWTGSGELFFGEGSRLTVL.